These 5 T cell receptor beta chains originate from one sample sequenced in a study of cytomegalovirus exposure and HLA in healthy donors. With 60 Vbeta and 13 Jbeta primers, the PCR was carried out. Generated by immunoSEQ multiplex PCR, the TCRdb table keeps only in-frame clones and is missing some. The data contain some 160,000 clones, almost 80% of them singletons. Material for sequencing was PBMCs. The receptors here all came from a woman aged 25 to 39 in good health and CMV-seronegative.

The chain links TRBV4-1 to TRBJ2-7; the match to TRBD1 covers 12 bases. J was trimmed by 7 bases and V by 4 bases; bases with no gene match: 5. Germline CDR1 is MGHRA and CDR2 is YSYEKL. CDR3 length: 14 residues. The CDR3: CASSPGDRGREQYF. CDR3 DNA: TGCGCCAGCAGCCCTGGGGACAGGGGGCGTGAGCAGTACTTC.

The chain carries TRBV18 and TRBJ2-3, with 10 bases matching TRBD2. This CDR3 spans 16 amino acids. Looked up from germline, CDR1 is KGHSH and CDR2 is LQKENI. V was pared by 5 bases and J by 4 bases, with 9 bases of the junction left unmatched. CDR3 DNA: TGTGCCAGCTCAACAATATCTAGCGGGGGACCAGATACGCAGTATTTT. It encodes CASSTISSGGPDTQYF.

The rearrangement uses TRBV7-8 and TRBJ2-6, with 10 bases lining up with TRBD2. The CDR3 runs to 17 residues. Trimming cost V 3 bases and J 1 base; bases outside gene matches: 3. CDR1 SGHVS and CDR2 FQNEAQ come from the germline V gene. Here the CDR3 DNA reads TGTGCCAGCAGCTTGAGCGGGGGGGCTTCTGGGGCCAACGTCCTGACTTTC. Its translation is CASSLSGGASGANVLTF.

The V and J genes are TRBV7-8 and TRBJ2-7, with TRBD1 as a possible D gene (6 bases). From germline, CDR1 is SGHVS and CDR2 FQNEAQ. This CDR3 spans 15 amino acids. V was pared by 5 bases and J by 2 bases, with 16 bases between. Here the CDR3 DNA reads TGTGCCAGCAGCCGTGACAGGATTTCCACCTACGAGCAGTACTTC. Translated: CASSRDRISTYEQYF.

The CDR3 nucleotides read TGTGCCAGCAGTTACCCAGACCCGGGACAGGGGTTACCTTTCTTT. It codes for CASSYPDPGQGLPFF. The rearrangement links TRBV6-6 to TRBJ1-1, with 10 bases that match TRBD1. CDR1 and CDR2 from the germline V gene are MNHNY and SVGAGI (reference sequence). The CDR3 has 15 amino acids. V lost 2 bases to trimming and J lost 12 bases; unmatched junction nucleotides: 12.